Presented here are 25 T cell receptor beta chains from one specimen sequenced in a study of T cell responses to AZD1222 COVID-19 vaccine. Libraries were prepared by immunoSEQ multiplex PCR; TCRdb keeps only in-frame clonotypes and omits some of them. The sample consists of about 260,000 clones, 93% of them appearing once. Sequencing was performed on peripheral blood, taken on day 0 of AZD1222 vaccination. These receptors were obtained from an adult in good health.

This clone was seen only once. The chain couples TRBV6-2 or TRBV6-3 to TRBJ2-2; the match to TRBD2 covers 10 bases. The V and J ends lost 4 bases and 3 bases, in that order; junction bases with no gene match: 2. The CDR3 covers 15 residues. Germline CDR1 is MNHEY and CDR2 is SVGEGT. In nucleotides, the CDR3 is TGTGCCAGCAGTTCCGGGACTAGCGACACCGGGGAGCTGTTTTTT. Encoded protein: CASSSGTSDTGELFF.

The chain employs TRBV4-3 and TRBJ1-5; 7 nucleotides match TRBD1. The germline CDR1 and CDR2 sequences are LGHNA and YSLEER. V trimming: 3 bases; J trimming: 7 bases; junction bases outside the gene matches: 6. The CDR3 is 14 residues long. The CDR3 DNA is TGCGCCAGCAGCCATACAGGGGATGGACAGCCCCAGCATTTT. Protein sequence: CASSHTGDGQPQHF.

The J gene is TRBJ2-1, the V gene TRBV9; D is perhaps TRBD1 (5 bases). The V end lost 3 bases, the J end lost 8 bases, and 9 bases lay between the germline ends. Looked up from germline, CDR1 is SGDLS and CDR2 is YYNGEE. The CDR3 contains 12 residues. The CDR3 loop reads CASSGTSHEQFF. In nucleotides, the CDR3 is TGTGCCAGCAGCGGGACAAGCCATGAGCAGTTCTTC.

This clone was detected only once. The chain is built from TRBV2 and TRBJ2-3; 8 bases agree with TRBD2. The CDR3 length is 14 residues. The germline gives CDR1 SNHLY, CDR2 FYNNEI. V gave up 5 bases and J gave up 4 bases; unmatched junction bases: 5. The CDR3 bases are TGTGCCAGCAGTCAGAGCGGGAGCCCAGATACGCAGTATTTT. Protein: CASSQSGSPDTQYF.

This clone appeared once. The gene calls are TRBV5-1 and TRBJ1-1; D gene unclear. CDR1 is SGHRS and CDR2 is YFSETQ in the germline V gene. This CDR3 spans 12 amino acids. Trimming took 7 bases from V and 1 from J, leaving 8 bases between them. This chain's CDR3 is CASRDPNTEAFF. The CDR3 nucleotides read TGCGCCAGCCGAGACCCGAACACTGAAGCTTTCTTT.

The chain uses TRBV7-2 and TRBJ1-5; D unclear. V was pared by 5 bases and J by 0 bases, with 5 bases between. This CDR3 is built from 13 residues. Germline CDR1 and CDR2: SGHTA and FQGNSA. CDR3 in DNA: TGTGCCAGCAGCCTCATTAGCAATCAGCCCCAGCATTTT. It is translated as CASSLISNQPQHF. The complete variable domain, with remaining parts taken from reference TRBV7-2 and TRBJ1-5, reads GAGVSQSPSNKVTEKGKDVELRCDPISGHTALYWYRQSLGQGLEFLIYFQGNSAPDKSGLPSDRFSAERTGGSVSTLTIQRTQQEDSAVYLCASSLISNQPQHFGDGTRLSIL.

The V and J genes are TRBV27 and TRBJ2-2; D remains unclear. The CDR3 spans 15 residues. Germline-derived CDR1 and CDR2 are MNHEY and SMNVEV (reference sequence). Trimming left V 5 bases short and J 0 bases short, with 10 bases between. In DNA form, the CDR3 reads TGTGCCAGCAGTCAGGCTCTGTCGAACACCGGGGAGCTGTTTTTT. It encodes CASSQALSNTGELFF.

This sequence joins TRBV7-9 and TRBJ2-3, with D perhaps assigned TRBD1 or TRBD2 (5 bases each). V lost 5 bases, J lost 0 bases, and 18 bases lay in between. The length of the CDR3 is 17 residues. The germline V gene encodes CDR1 SEHNR and CDR2 FQNEAQ (reference sequence). Here the CDR3 DNA reads TGTGCCAGCAGCCTTTTGTCCGGGACGGCTAGCACAGATACGCAGTATTTT. This sequence encodes CASSLLSGTASTDTQYF.

The genes are TRBV25-1 and TRBJ1-1; D is unclear. Germline CDR1 is MGHDK and CDR2 is SYGVNS. The CDR3 covers 14 residues. Trimming cost V 4 bases and J 4 bases, with 13 bases left between them. DNA of the CDR3: TGTGCCAGCAGTGCTGGAGGGCTGGGCACTGAAGCTTTCTTT. Encoded protein: CASSAGGLGTEAFF.

The V and J genes are TRBV29-1 and TRBJ2-5; the match to TRBD1 covers 9 bases. V dropped 6 bases and J dropped 5; count of bases not matched to a gene: 4. The CDR3 has 12 amino acids. CDR1 SQVTM and CDR2 ANQGSEA come from the germline V gene. In nucleotides, the CDR3 is TGCAGCGTCGTGACAGGGGGGGAGACCCAGTACTTC. Amino acids: CSVVTGGETQYF.

The V and J genes are TRBV5-8 and TRBJ2-1, with TRBD1 identical over 7 bases. CDR3 length: 16 residues. Germline V CDR1 and CDR2: SGHTS, YDEGEE. With 4 bases clipped from V and 6 bases from J, the junction kept 13 bases outside the gene matches. The CDR3 sequence is CASSATRDRVLNEQFF. The CDR3 coding sequence is TGTGCCAGCAGCGCTACCCGGGACAGAGTTCTCAATGAGCAGTTCTTC.

This clone was seen just once. The rearrangement uses TRBV6-6 and TRBJ2-7, with 7 bases fitting TRBD2. The length of the CDR3 is 13 residues. From germline, CDR1 is MNHNY and CDR2 SVGAGI (reference sequence). DNA of the CDR3: TGTGCTACCACGGCTGGGCTAGCGGTCGTGCAGTACTTC. Encoded protein: CATTAGLAVVQYF.

The V gene is TRBV13, the J gene TRBJ2-2; D gene unclear. From germline, CDR1 is PRHDT and CDR2 FYEKMQ (reference sequence). V was clipped by 1 base and J by 7 bases, with 4 bases between them. The CDR3 extends over 12 amino acids. The CDR3 nucleotides read TGTGCCAGCAGCTTAGTTGGCGGGGAGCTGTTTTTT. It is translated as CASSLVGGELFF.

The rearrangement uses TRBV3-1 (or the pseudogene TRBV3-2) and TRBJ1-2; perhaps TRBD1 as D (5 bases). The germline V gene encodes CDR1 LGHDT and CDR2 YNNKEL (reference sequence). The CDR3 covers 13 residues. Trimming removed 4 bases at V and 6 bases at J, with 12 bases between. Here the CDR3 DNA reads TGTGCCAGCAGCCGCTTTCGACAGCATGGCTACACCTTC. This translates into CASSRFRQHGYTF.

The rearrangement links TRBV2 to TRBJ1-6; D uncertain. CDR3 length: 12 amino acids. Trimming removed 6 bases at V and 11 bases at J, with 11 bases between. Per the germline V gene, CDR1 is SNHLY and CDR2 is FYNNEI. The CDR3 region is CASRGLGPPLHF. The CDR3 region has the DNA TGTGCCAGCAGGGGTTTAGGTCCACCCCTCCACTTT.

The gene calls are TRBV7-5 and TRBJ2-2; the table gives TRBD2 as D, unverified against the DNA. TRBV7-5 is described as a pseudogene. This CDR3 region has 16 residues. CDR3: CARSLKLAGKAGELFF. The CDR3 DNA is TGTGCCAGAAGCTTAAAACTAGCGGGAAAGGCCGGGGAGCTGTTTTTT.

This sequence joins TRBV5-1 and TRBJ1-3; possibly TRBD1 for D (5 bases). CDR1 and CDR2 (germline): SGHRS, YFSETQ. CDR3 length: 16 amino acids. V was shortened by 4 bases and J by 4 bases, with 18 bases between the two germline ends. CDR3 bases: TGCGCCAGCAGCCCGGGACCCTCCAAGGTCGGAAACACCATATATTTT. Translated, it gives CASSPGPSKVGNTIYF.

The chain is built from TRBV6-5 and TRBJ1-2; TRBD1 agrees at 8 bases. The CDR3 covers 15 residues. V lost 2 bases and J lost 7; bases outside the gene matches: 9. CDR1 is MNHEY and CDR2 is SVGAGI in the germline V gene. CDR3 sequence reads: CASSYLDRGKAGYTF. The DNA of the CDR3 is TGTGCCAGCAGTTACCTTGACAGGGGAAAAGCTGGCTACACCTTC.

The chain recombines TRBV6-6 with TRBJ2-5; 8 bases match TRBD1. There are 15 residues in the CDR3. V shed 5 bases, J shed 4 bases, and the junction held 9 bases outside the gene matches. CDR1 MNHNY and CDR2 SVGAGI come from the germline V gene (reference sequence). The CDR3 DNA reads as TGTGCCAGCAGTCCTCACTCAACAGGGGGAGAGACCCAGTACTTC. As protein: CASSPHSTGGETQYF.

The chain couples TRBV4-3 to TRBJ2-1, with TRBD1 identical over 7 bases. Germline V gives CDR1 LGHNA, CDR2 YSLEER. CDR3 size: 13 residues. The ends lost 3 bases at V and 5 bases at J; junction bases unmatched: 1. The DNA of the CDR3 is TGCGCCAGCAGCCATGGACAGGACAATGAGCAGTTCTTC. It translates to CASSHGQDNEQFF.

As for this clone: The junction and the germline gene differ at one end; a read error may be behind it. This chain joins TRBV25-1 and TRBJ1-1; D is unclear. The germline V gene has CDR1 MGHDK and CDR2 SYGVNS. The CDR3 has 12 amino acids. Here the CDR3 reads CASSEDNTEAFF. The CDR3 DNA reads TGTGCTAGCAGCGAGGATAACACTGAAGCTTTCTTT.

This clone was detected only once. The chain carries TRBV18 and TRBJ1-6; a weak D match, TRBD1 (5 bases). The V end lost 2 bases, the J end lost 10 bases, and 21 bases lay between the germline ends. The CDR3 is 17 amino acids. From germline, CDR1 is KGHSH and CDR2 LQKENI. CDR3: CASSPAAAGSIRSPLHF. DNA for the CDR3: TGTGCCAGCTCACCAGCAGCGGCAGGGAGTATCAGATCACCCCTCCACTTT.

The chain joins TRBV2 to TRBJ1-4; 9 bases line up with TRBD1. This CDR3 has 15 amino acids. Germline V gene data show CDR1 as SNHLY and CDR2 as FYNNEI. Trimming at V came to 5 bases and at J to 2 bases, leaving 3 bases not matched to a gene. CDR3 DNA sequence: TGTGCCAGCAGTCCGGGACAGGGCACTAATGAAAAACTGTTTTTT. This translates into CASSPGQGTNEKLFF.

As DNA, the CDR3 is TGTGCCAGCAGCTTAAAGGGGTCCGGAGCGGGATCGAACACCGGGGAGCTGTTTTTT. Translated, it gives CASSLKGSGAGSNTGELFF. This chain joins TRBV7-2 and TRBJ2-2; TRBD2 agrees at 7 bases. The V segment lost 2 bases and the J segment 0 bases; nucleotides outside the gene matches: 12. In germline, CDR1 is SGHTA, CDR2 FQGNSA. CDR3 size: 19 residues.

The rearrangement uses TRBV6-5 and TRBJ2-2; 7 bases agree with TRBD2. The CDR3 is 15 residues long. Trimming removed 5 bases from V and 0 bases from J; junction bases left unmatched: 3. Germline assignment: CDR1 MNHEY and CDR2 SVGAGI. The CDR3 reads CASSPRGANTGELFF. DNA for the CDR3: TGTGCCAGCAGTCCCCGGGGGGCGAACACCGGGGAGCTGTTTTTT.